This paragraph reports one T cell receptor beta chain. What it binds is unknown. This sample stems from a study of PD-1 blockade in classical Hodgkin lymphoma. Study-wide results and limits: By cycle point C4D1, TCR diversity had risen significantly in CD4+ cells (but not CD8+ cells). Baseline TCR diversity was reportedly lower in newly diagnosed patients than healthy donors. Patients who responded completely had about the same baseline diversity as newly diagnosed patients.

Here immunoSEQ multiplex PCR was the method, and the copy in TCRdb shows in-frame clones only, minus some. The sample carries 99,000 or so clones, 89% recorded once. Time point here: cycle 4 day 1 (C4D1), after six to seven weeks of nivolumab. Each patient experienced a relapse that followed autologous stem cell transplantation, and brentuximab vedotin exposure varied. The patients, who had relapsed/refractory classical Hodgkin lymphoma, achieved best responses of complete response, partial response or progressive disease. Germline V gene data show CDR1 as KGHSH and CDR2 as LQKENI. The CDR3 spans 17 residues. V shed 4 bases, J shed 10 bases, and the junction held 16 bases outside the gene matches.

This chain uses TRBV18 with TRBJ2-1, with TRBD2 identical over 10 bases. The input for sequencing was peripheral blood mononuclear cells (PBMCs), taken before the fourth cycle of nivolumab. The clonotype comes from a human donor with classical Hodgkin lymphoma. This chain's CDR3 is CASSRLLAGESFHEQFF. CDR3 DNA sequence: TGTGCCAGCTCACGCCTGCTAGCGGGAGAAAGTTTCCACGAGCAGTTCTTC.